This T cell receptor beta chain was profiled in a study of cytomegalovirus exposure and HLA in healthy donors. Study findings and constraints: CMV antigen specificity of a few CMV-associated chains was confirmed in vitro. Cytomegalovirus association was listed for 164 TCR beta chains. Reported performance of the classifier showed diagnosis of cytomegalovirus status with high specificity and sensitivity.

Repertoires were generated with immunoSEQ multiplex PCR, while TCRdb's copy carries only in-frame clones and drops some. This table has 130,000 to 150,000 clones, around 90% appearing once. Separate from the approximately 650-subject first cohort, the roughly 120-subject validation cohort was the one that the donors belonged to. Notes on this clone: Its antigen is currently unknown.

The material sequenced was PBMCs. This sequence originates from a woman younger than 35 in good health and CMV-seropositive.

CDR3 in amino acids: CASSASGSSYNEQFF. DNA for the CDR3: TGTGCCAGCAGCGCTAGCGGCAGCTCCTACAATGAGCAGTTCTTC. The V call is TRBV11-3, the J call TRBJ2-1, with 7 bases lining up with TRBD2. The junction had 4 bases not matched to a gene; V was cut back by 5 bases and J by 0 bases. CDR1 SGHNT and CDR2 YENEEA come from the germline V gene. The CDR3 has 15 residues.